This T cell receptor beta chain is drawn from a study of control samples from healthy donors and cancer patients. The protocol was immunoSEQ multiplex PCR, while the TCRdb copy is restricted to in-frame clones and leaves out a portion. Altogether around 120,000 clones are present, 70% to 90% being singletons, with the ten largest covering 3.4%. This receptor was identified in a man in his forties in good health. The material sequenced was blood.

CDR3 sequence reads: CASSSTGYEQFF. The CDR3 bases are TGTGCCAGCAGCTCAACAGGGTACGAGCAGTTCTTC. The J gene is TRBJ2-1, the V gene TRBV5-4; a weak D match, TRBD1 (6 bases). Trimming stripped 3 bases from V and 10 bases from J, with 11 bases between. CDR1 SGHNT and CDR2 YYREEE come from the germline V gene (reference sequence). The CDR3 consists of 12 residues.